This T cell receptor beta chain came from a study of cytomegalovirus exposure and HLA in healthy donors. Study results and limitations: The study dropped some indistinguishable V segments, TRBV6-2 and TRBV6-3 among them.

PCR used 60 Vbeta primers and 13 Jbeta primers. The repertoire was sequenced with immunoSEQ multiplex PCR; TCRdb's copy has only in-frame clones and lacks some. The data show some 47,000 clones, and the top ten clones hold under 2.5%. Trimming cost V 5 bases and J 0 bases, with 11 bases left between them. The CDR3 totals 15 residues. Looked up from germline, CDR1 is SGHVS and CDR2 is FNYEAQ. Comments on this clone: The antigen remains unidentified.

The sequenced sample was PBMCs. The rearrangement links TRBV7-6 to TRBJ1-3; D gene unclear. The receptor's source is a woman between 35 and 50 years old in good health and CMV-seronegative. CDR3 amino acids: CASSPSRSSGNTIYF. In DNA form, the CDR3 reads TGTGCCAGCAGCCCCTCTAGGAGCTCTGGAAACACCATATATTTT.